The T cell receptor beta chain under discussion was sequenced for a study of blood T cell repertoires in COVID-19. V was shortened by 4 bases and J by 8 bases, with 18 bases between the two germline ends. The CDR3 sequence is 15 residues long. Germline CDR1 and CDR2: SGHKS and YYEKEE (reference sequence). Per the original data handling: Nucleated cell counts were estimated from reference gene primer amplification. Method: immunoSEQ multiplex PCR; TCRdb's copy keeps in-frame clones and lacks some. The V and J calls and the clone size are those of that table, but D and trimming were determined from the DNA. Of approximately 170,000 clones listed, 65% to 85% are singletons.

This receptor was taken from a woman in her seventies who had recovered from COVID-19. The rearrangement links TRBV5-5 to TRBJ1-4, with D possibly being TRBD1 (5 bases). Material for sequencing was peripheral blood. DNA of the CDR3: TGTGCCAGCAGCCCCGGGGCGGGGACGGGGGAAAAACTGTTTTTT. Its protein is CASSPGAGTGEKLFF.